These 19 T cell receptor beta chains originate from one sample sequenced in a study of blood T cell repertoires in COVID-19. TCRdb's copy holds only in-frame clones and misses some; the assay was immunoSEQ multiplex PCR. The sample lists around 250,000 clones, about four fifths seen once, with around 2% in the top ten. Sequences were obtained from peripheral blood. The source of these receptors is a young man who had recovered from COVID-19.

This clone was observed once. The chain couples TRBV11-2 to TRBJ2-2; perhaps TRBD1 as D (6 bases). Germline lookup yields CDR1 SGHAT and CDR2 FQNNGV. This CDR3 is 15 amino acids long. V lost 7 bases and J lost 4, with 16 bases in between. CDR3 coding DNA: TGTGCCAGCAAGGGGATGAGGGGGTCCACCGGGGAGCTGTTTTTT. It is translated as CASKGMRGSTGELFF.

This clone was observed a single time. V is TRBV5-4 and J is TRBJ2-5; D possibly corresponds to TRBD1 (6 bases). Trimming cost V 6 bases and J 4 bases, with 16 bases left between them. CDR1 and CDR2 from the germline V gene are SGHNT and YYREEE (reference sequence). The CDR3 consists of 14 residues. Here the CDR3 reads CASTTPGESETQYF. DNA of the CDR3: TGTGCCAGCACCACCCCAGGGGAGTCAGAGACCCAGTACTTC.

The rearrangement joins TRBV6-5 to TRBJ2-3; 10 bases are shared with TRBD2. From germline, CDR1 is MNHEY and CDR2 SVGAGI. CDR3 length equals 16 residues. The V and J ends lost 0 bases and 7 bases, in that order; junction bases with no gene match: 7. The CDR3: CASSYSSLAGAHTQYF. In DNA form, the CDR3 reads TGTGCCAGCAGTTACTCGAGTCTAGCGGGGGCCCATACGCAGTATTTT.

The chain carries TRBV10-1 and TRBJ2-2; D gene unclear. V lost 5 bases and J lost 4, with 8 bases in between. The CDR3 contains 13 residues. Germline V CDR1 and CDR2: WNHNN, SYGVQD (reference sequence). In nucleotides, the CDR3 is TGCGCCAGCAGTCCCGCAGGCACCGGGGAGCTGTTTTTT. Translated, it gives CASSPAGTGELFF.

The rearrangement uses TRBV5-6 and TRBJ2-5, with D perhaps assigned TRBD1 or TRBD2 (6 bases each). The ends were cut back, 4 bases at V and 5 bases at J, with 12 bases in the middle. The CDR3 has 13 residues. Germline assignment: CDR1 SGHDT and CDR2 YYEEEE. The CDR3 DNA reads TGTGCCAGCAGCATGGGGGGCCCCGAGACCCAGTACTTC. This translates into CASSMGGPETQYF.

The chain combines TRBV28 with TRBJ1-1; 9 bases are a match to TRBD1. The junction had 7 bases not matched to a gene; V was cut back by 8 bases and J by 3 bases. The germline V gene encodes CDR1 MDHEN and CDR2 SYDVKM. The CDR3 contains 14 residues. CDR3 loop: CASHSGQGHTEAFF. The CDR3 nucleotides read TGTGCCAGCCACTCCGGACAGGGGCACACTGAAGCTTTCTTT.

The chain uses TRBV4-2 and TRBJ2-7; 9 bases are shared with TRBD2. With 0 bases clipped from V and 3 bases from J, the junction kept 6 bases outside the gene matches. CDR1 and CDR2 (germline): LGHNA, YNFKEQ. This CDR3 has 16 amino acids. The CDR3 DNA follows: TGTGCCAGCAGCCAAGATTCTAGCGGGACGTTCTACGAGCAGTACTTC. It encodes CASSQDSSGTFYEQYF.

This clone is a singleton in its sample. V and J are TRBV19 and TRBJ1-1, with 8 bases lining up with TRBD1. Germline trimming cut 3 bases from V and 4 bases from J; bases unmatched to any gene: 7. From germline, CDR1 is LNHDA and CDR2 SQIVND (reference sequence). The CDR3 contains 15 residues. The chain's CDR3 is CASSIAQGGSTEAFF. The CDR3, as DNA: TGTGCCAGTAGTATCGCACAGGGGGGAAGCACTGAAGCTTTCTTT.

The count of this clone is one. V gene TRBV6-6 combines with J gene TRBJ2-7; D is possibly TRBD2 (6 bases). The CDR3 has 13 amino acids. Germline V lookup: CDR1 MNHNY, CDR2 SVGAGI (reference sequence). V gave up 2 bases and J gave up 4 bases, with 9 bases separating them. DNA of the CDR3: TGTGCCAGCAGTTACCTCGGGGGATACGAGCAGTACGTC. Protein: CASSYLGGYEQYV.

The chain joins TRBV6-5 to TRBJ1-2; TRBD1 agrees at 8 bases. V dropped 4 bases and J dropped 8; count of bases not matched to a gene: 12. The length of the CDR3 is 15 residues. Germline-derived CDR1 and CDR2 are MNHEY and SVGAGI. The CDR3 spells CASSSPGQVVGGYTF. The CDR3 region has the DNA TGTGCCAGCAGTTCGCCGGGACAGGTGGTTGGGGGCTACACCTTC.

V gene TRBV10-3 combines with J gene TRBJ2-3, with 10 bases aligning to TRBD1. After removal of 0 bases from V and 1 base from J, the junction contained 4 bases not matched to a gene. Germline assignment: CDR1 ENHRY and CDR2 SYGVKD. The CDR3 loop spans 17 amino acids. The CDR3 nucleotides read TGTGCCATCAGTGAGTCTCGACAGGGGGCCCGCACAGATACGCAGTATTTT. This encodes CAISESRQGARTDTQYF.

This chain's CDR3 is CASSIRRDRSYGYTF. The CDR3 DNA is TGTGCCAGTAGTATCCGCCGGGACAGGTCTTATGGCTACACCTTC. V usage is TRBV19 and J usage is TRBJ1-2; 8 nucleotides match TRBD1. V lost 3 bases to trimming and J lost 5 bases; unmatched junction nucleotides: 8. Germline V gene sequence: CDR1 LNHDA, CDR2 SQIVND (reference sequence). The CDR3 contains 15 residues.

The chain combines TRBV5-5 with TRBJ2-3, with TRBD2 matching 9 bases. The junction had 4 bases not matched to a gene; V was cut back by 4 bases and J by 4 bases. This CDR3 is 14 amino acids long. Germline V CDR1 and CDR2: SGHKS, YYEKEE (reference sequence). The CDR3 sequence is CASSAGLAADTQYF. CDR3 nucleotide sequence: TGTGCCAGCAGCGCGGGACTAGCAGCAGATACGCAGTATTTT.

In DNA form, the CDR3 reads TGTGCCAGCAGGGGGCGCGGTATCTACGAGCAGTACTTC. Its protein product is CASRGRGIYEQYF. The chain recombines TRBV21-1 with TRBJ2-7; the table's TRBD1 call for D was not verified on the DNA. TRBV21-1 is a listed pseudogene. This CDR3 region has 13 residues.

The CDR3 region is CASSSRGQNPISGNTIYF. The DNA of the CDR3 is TGTGCCAGCAGCTCTCGTGGACAGAATCCTATTTCTGGAAACACCATATATTTT. The gene calls are TRBV7-9 and TRBJ1-3, with D maybe TRBD1 (6 bases). Germline V CDR1 and CDR2: SEHNR, FQNEAQ (reference sequence). CDR3 length: 18 residues. Trimming stripped 4 bases from V and 1 base from J, with 20 bases between.

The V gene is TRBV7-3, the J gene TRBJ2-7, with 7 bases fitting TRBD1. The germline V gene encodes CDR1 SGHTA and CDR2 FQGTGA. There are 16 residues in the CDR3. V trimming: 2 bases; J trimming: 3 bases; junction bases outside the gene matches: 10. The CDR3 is CASSLGTAVYLYEQYF. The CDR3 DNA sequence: TGTGCCAGCAGCTTAGGGACAGCCGTATATCTCTACGAGCAGTACTTC.

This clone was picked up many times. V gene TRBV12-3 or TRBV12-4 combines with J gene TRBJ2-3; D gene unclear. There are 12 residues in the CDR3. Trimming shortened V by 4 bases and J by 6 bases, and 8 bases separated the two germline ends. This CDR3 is CASSSTADTQYF. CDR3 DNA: TGTGCCAGCAGTTCCACCGCGGATACGCAGTATTTT.

The CDR3 loop is CASRSGSAKNIQYF. CDR3 bases: TGTGCCAGCAGATCAGGGTCAGCCAAAAACATTCAGTACTTC. The chain carries TRBV27 and TRBJ2-4; the D gene is possibly TRBD1 (5 bases). The CDR3 has 14 amino acids. Germline loops: CDR1 MNHEY, CDR2 SMNVEV (reference sequence). V shed 6 bases and J shed 0 bases, with 9 bases lying between them.

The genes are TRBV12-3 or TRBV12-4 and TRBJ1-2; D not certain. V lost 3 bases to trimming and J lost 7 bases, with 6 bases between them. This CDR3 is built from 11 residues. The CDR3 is CASSFRFGYTF. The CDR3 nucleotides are TGTGCCAGCAGTTTCCGGTTTGGCTACACCTTC.